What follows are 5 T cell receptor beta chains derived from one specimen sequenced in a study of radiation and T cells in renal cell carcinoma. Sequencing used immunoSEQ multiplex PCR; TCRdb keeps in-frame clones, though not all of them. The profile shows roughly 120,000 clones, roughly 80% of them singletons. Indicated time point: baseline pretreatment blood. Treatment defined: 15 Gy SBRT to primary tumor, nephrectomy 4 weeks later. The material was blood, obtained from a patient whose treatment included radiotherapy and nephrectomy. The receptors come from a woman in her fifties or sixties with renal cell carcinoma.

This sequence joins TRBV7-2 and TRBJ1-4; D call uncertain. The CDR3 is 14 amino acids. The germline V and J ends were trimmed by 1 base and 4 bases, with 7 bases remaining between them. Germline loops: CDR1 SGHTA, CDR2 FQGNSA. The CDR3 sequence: CASSLDRFNEKLFF. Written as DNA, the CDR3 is TGTGCCAGCAGCTTAGATAGATTTAATGAAAAACTGTTTTTT.

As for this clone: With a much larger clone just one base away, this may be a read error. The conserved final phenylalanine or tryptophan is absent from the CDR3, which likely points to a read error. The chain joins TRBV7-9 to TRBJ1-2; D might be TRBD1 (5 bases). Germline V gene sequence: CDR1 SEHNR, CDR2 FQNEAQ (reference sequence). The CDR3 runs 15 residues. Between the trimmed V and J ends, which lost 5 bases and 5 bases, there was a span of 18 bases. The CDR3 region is CASSMVGVVLYGYTL. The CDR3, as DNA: TGTGCCAGCAGCATGGTGGGGGTAGTCTTATATGGCTACACCCTC.

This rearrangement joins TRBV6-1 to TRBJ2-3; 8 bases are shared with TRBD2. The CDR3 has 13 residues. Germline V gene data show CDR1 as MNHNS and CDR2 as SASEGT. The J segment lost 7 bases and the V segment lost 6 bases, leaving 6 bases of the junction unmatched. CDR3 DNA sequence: TGTGCCAGCAGGGCCCGGGGGGGGCATACGCAGTATTTT. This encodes CASRARGGHTQYF.

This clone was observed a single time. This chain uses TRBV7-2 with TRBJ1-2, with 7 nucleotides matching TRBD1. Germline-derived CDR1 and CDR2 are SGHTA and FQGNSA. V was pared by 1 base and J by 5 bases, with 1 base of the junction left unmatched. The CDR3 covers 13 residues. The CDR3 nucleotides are TGTGCCAGCAGCTTAGACAGGGGTTATGGCTACACCTTC. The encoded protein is CASSLDRGYGYTF.

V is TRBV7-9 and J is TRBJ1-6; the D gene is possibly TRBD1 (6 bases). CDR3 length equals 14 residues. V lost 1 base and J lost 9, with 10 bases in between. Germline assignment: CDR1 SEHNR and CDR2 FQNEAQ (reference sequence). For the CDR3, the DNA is TGTGCCAGCAGCTTAGACCAGGGGAGTTCACCCCTCCACTTT. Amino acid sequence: CASSLDQGSSPLHF.